This TCR beta chain was captured in a study of shared clonotypes between healthy human individuals. Study outcomes and limitations: Against clonotypes common to all four donors, non-shared ones had lower generation probabilities.

The CDR3 length is 15 residues. Per germline, CDR1 MNHNS and CDR2 SASEGT. V shed 7 bases and J shed 2 bases, with 16 bases lying between them. Methods used by the authors: ImmunoSEQ output held junction-only sequences without quality scores, so filtering differed. Data came from immunoSEQ multiplex PCR; TCRdb stores just in-frame clones and leaves some out. V and J calls and clone size follow that table, whereas D and trimming were derived from the DNA. The data contain some 2,000,000 clones, 95% of them seen just once; the ten biggest clones take up approximately 0.13%. Remarks on this clone: Antigen unknown.

Sequencing input: naive CD4+ T cells sorted from blood. Regarding subset: CD45RA+ positively selected. This receptor was taken from a man younger than 35 in good health. The chain couples TRBV6-1 to TRBJ2-3; D ambiguous. The CDR3 region has the DNA TGTGCCAGCATGGCAGGCCAAAGTTACACAGATACGCAGTATTTT. Protein: CASMAGQSYTDTQYF.